This T cell receptor beta chain was observed in a study of blood T cell repertoires in COVID-19 (dated by TCRdb to between 2020 and 2021). Broadly, across the study: Collaborator samples came from the United States, Italy and Spain and covered acute and convalescent phases of COVID-19. Sample metadata almost always included a de-identified subject ID, COVID-19 status, age in years and sex. Where HLA class I and class II types were available, the types were taken from metadata supplied by the sample provider, not from assay-based typing. The prospective study material was composed of cDNA or gDNA derived from T cells, B-cell-depleted T cells, or PBMCs. Subjects who had been exposed to COVID-19, were actively infected with it, or had recovered from it provided the deeply sampled blood TCRbeta repertoires that made up the dataset. The samples were drawn from two sources: the first 160 participants of the ongoing ImmuneRACE study, and 1,254 subjects contributed by 6 global collaborators. The repertoires were made available in a free public database intended to serve as a resource for research on the immune response to SARS-CoV-2.

The paper's findings and limits, for the study overall: Clinical and demographic metadata were provided uncurated, with the amount varying by source and participant.

TCRbeta CDR3 regions were amplified from genomic DNA by means of the immunoSEQ Assay, a bias-controlled multiplex PCR. Per the source publication's procedure: Within the assay, amplification of reference gene primers was used to estimate how many nucleated cells each sample contained. Sequence reads were collapsed and filtered to measure the absolute abundance of every unique TCRbeta CDR3 rearrangement. Productive Simpson clonality was computed per sample as the square root of Simpson's diversity index over productive rearrangements. TCRdb took this table from immuneACCESS and kept in-frame rearrangements with V and J called. Such tables lack part of the clones; where checked against another copy, unresolved V genes explain under half of the gap, and the rest is unexplained. V and J calls and clone size are given by that table; D and trimming were obtained from the DNA. The table for this sample lists over 350,000 clones; approximately 90% of them were counted only once. The ten most abundant clones make up 1.5% to 2% of the sample.

Participants in the prospective study were enrolled through a virtual design, were aged roughly 18 to 100 years, and lived in about 25 United States geographic areas. To assign participants to cohorts, the prospective study relied on clinical history that participants themselves reported in a screening survey and a study questionnaire. In the prospective study, whole blood, serum and a nasopharyngeal or oropharyngeal swab were collected from each participant by mobile phlebotomists. Additional blood draws and questionnaires over an approximately 2-month period could optionally be provided by prospective study participants. Prospective study blood samples were shipped either frozen or at room temperature before DNA extraction. The cysteine opens and the phenylalanine closes a CDR3 of 16 amino acids. Only the CDR3 DNA stays, 48 bases, in frame from base 1. Sequences MNHNS (CDR1) and SASEGT (CDR2) are obtained from the germline V gene. The germline V and J ends show losses of 2 bases and 9 bases respectively, and no gene match explains 10 bases of the junction.

About this clone: Its antigen target is currently unknown. Per-nucleotide qualities are absent, and no much larger clonotype sits a single base away.

In this chain, TRBV6-1 is recombined with TRBJ2-1, with 10 bases in between that match TRBD2. What was sequenced was PBMCs or T cells enriched from blood (not recorded which). The TCR originated in a woman between 18 and 30 years old with acute COVID-19. The CDR3 in this case is CASSELPAGGPIEQFF. Here is the DNA: TGTGCCAGCAGTGAACTTCCAGCGGGAGGGCCGATTGAGCAGTTCTTC.